The source of this TCR beta chain is a study of blood T cells in healthy people across ages (dated by TCRdb to 2013 to 2016). In the study overall: In model experiments, template switching captured about one uniquely barcoded TCR beta cDNA molecule for every two T cells. Age-related changes in TCR beta repertoire diversity were measured in the study by deep sequencing normalized with unique cDNA molecular identifiers. The donors were split into four age groups: young (average around 17 years), middle-aged (roughly 42), aged (over 55) and long-lived (over 75). To avoid experimental bias, donors of different ages were distributed randomly across sequencing lanes. The study analyzed two additional independent replicas of 1 million unique cDNA reads from the same blood draw for two donors, one aged 18 to 30 and one aged 80 or older. Results the study describes overall, beyond this receptor: The long-lived group showed more naive CD4+ T cells, fewer expanded clones and increased TCR diversity than the aged group, suggesting age selection. Since profiling was done on bulk unsorted PBMCs, naive and antigen-experienced compartments could not be conclusively compared. Total diversity estimates from one million sequenced T cells were considered lower bounds and underestimates. As age increased, observed TCR beta diversity per million T cells dropped in a roughly linear way, and a significant reduction was already evident by age 40. The percentage of naive T cells measured by flow cytometry correlated strongly with observed TCR beta diversity. Because the CMV infection status of the donors was unknown, age-related changes in expanded clonotypes may potentially have been confounded.

Concerning this clonotype: No cognate antigen has been identified for it. Base qualities are not recorded, but no much larger clone differs from it by a single base.

Donors were approximately 42 systemically healthy Caucasian individuals from Russia aged about 6 to 100 years. Approximately 10 milliliters of peripheral blood were collected from each donor into EDTA-treated Vacutainer tubes. Ficoll-Paque density-gradient centrifugation was used to isolate PBMCs, with at least 6.5 million per sample. Total RNA, at least 6 micrograms per sample, was extracted from PBMCs with Trizol reagent. For every donor, an aliquot of PBMCs went through flow cytometry to measure the percentages of naive CD45RAhigh/CD27high T cells. Library preparation used 5' RACE. The instrument given in TCRdb is Illumina HiSeq 2500. A second PCR of roughly 6 to 12 cycles was run with a J-beta primer mix and a sample-barcoded 5' primer. Each TCR beta cDNA molecule received a unique molecular identifier from a template-switch 5' adaptor carrying 12 random nucleotides. Each sample yielded at least 2.5 million CDR3-containing paired-end reads. First-strand cDNA was synthesized from all RNA with the Mint cDNA synthesis kit, primed by a TRBC-specific oligonucleotide. All cDNA was treated with uracil-DNA glycosylase and then went through a first 18-cycle PCR with the universal primers M1SS and BC2_uni_R. On the study's bioinformatics: For normalization, 1 million high-quality reads were randomly selected from each sample, with every read carrying a distinct molecular identifier. Reads with shared molecular identifiers were discarded instead of being binned into consensus sequences. MiTCR, with a Q25 quality threshold and the strictest error-elimination algorithm, was used for CDR3 identification, clonotype clustering and error correction. A nonparametric unseen species model with Euler transformation was used to estimate a lower bound on total TCR beta diversity. The public sequencing data were trimmed at Q25 with fastp and processed into clonotypes with MiXCR by TCRdb, which kept only in-frame beta chains. Rows are combined by CDR3 protein, so each entry shows the most common genes and DNA. TCRdb, not the authors, supplied the V and J calls. The sample records around 900,000 distinct CDR3 sequences, roughly 51% of which are singletons. The ten biggest clones cover 20% to 25% of the sample.

CDR1 and CDR2 are drawn from the germline V gene (reference sequence): WNHNN, SYGVQD. V is shortened by 0 bases, J by 1 base, and the region joining them spans 12 bases. The CDR3 contains 16 residues, cysteine and phenylalanine counted. Only the CDR3 DNA stays, 48 bases, in frame from base 1. The V and J genes are TRBV10-1 and TRBJ1-2; perhaps TRBD1 is the D gene, with 5 bases matching. The clonotype originates from a woman aged 60-75 years in good health. Material: blood. The CDR3 reads CASSESFGTGNYGYTF. The DNA sequence is as follows: TGCGCCAGCAGTGAGTCGTTTGGGACGGGTAACTATGGCTACACCTTC.